This T cell receptor beta chain was captured in a study of blood T cell repertoires in COVID-19. In the original analysis: Using reference gene primer amplification, nucleated cell counts were estimated. Sequenced by immunoSEQ multiplex PCR; TCRdb stores in-frame clones only, minus some. The V and J calls and clone size are taken from that table; D and trimming were inferred from the DNA. The table includes approximately 240,000 clones, just over 90% detected once. The V gene's germline CDR1 is MNHEY and CDR2 SMNVEV (reference sequence). V was clipped by 3 bases and J by 3 bases, with 14 bases between them. This CDR3 has 15 residues. Participants were aged roughly 18 to 89 years from about two dozen US areas. Cohort 3 recovery required two negative PCRs, clearance, or symptom resolution.

The source material was PBMCs or T cells enriched from blood (not recorded which). The TCR comes from a woman younger than 35 who had recovered from COVID-19. V is TRBV27 and J is TRBJ1-2; D may be TRBD1 (6 bases). CDR3 nucleotides: TGTGCCAGCAGTTTTAGGGACAAAGGGTACTATGGCTACACCTTC. Its protein product is CASSFRDKGYYGYTF.